The 8 T cell receptor beta chains below come from one sample, sequenced in a study of PD-1 blockade in mismatch repair-deficient tumors. The table came from immunoSEQ multiplex PCR; TCRdb's copy has only in-frame clones and leaves some out. In the table there are just over 25,000 clones, less than 85% of which are singletons. Source: PBMCs, taken before pembrolizumab treatment. The receptor source for this set is an adult with mismatch repair-deficient cancer.

The chain carries TRBV14 and TRBJ1-2, with D unclear. The V end was cut by 0 bases, the J end by 2 bases, with 13 bases between. The CDR3 is made up of 16 amino acids. Per germline, CDR1 SGHDN and CDR2 FVKESK. The CDR3 sequence is CASSQDKGRNNYGYTF. The CDR3 coding sequence is TGTGCCAGCAGCCAAGATAAAGGGAGGAACAACTATGGCTACACCTTC.

J is TRBJ2-7 and V is TRBV28; 9 positions match TRBD1. Trimming removed 5 bases from V and 5 bases from J; junction bases left unmatched: 10. The CDR3 runs 15 residues. Germline V lookup: CDR1 MDHEN, CDR2 SYDVKM. This CDR3 reads CASSNTGGLSHEQYF. As DNA, the CDR3 is TGTGCCAGCAGTAATACAGGGGGCTTGTCCCACGAGCAGTACTTC.

In this sample, this clone turned up once. The gene calls are TRBV7-9 and TRBJ1-6; D may be TRBD1 (5 bases). The V end was cut by 5 bases, the J end by 8 bases, with 16 bases between. The germline CDR1 and CDR2 sequences are SEHNR and FQNEAQ (reference sequence). This CDR3 region has 15 residues. In nucleotides, the CDR3 is TGTGCCAGCAGCCCGGGCCGGGGGGATTATTCACCCCTCCACTTT. It specifies CASSPGRGDYSPLHF.

This rearrangement joins TRBV11-3 to TRBJ1-1; a weak D match, TRBD1 (5 bases). Trimming removed 8 bases at V and 0 bases at J, with 7 bases between. This CDR3 has 12 amino acids. In germline, CDR1 is SGHNT, CDR2 YENEEA. The CDR3 sequence: CASGGMNTEAFF. The CDR3 coding sequence is TGTGCCAGCGGGGGGATGAACACTGAAGCTTTCTTT.

The chain joins TRBV5-1 to TRBJ2-5; 7 nucleotides match TRBD2. V lost 5 bases and J lost 2; bases outside the gene matches: 3. Germline-derived CDR1 and CDR2 are SGHRS and YFSETQ. This CDR3 comprises 13 residues. The CDR3 sequence: CASSREGQETQYF. The CDR3 nucleotides are TGCGCCAGCAGTAGGGAGGGACAAGAGACCCAGTACTTC.

This chain uses TRBV5-5 with TRBJ1-5; TRBD1 matches 8 bases. CDR1 is SGHKS and CDR2 is YYEKEE in the germline V gene (reference sequence). The CDR3 totals 15 residues. V dropped 5 bases and J dropped 5; count of bases not matched to a gene: 9. CDR3 DNA: TGTGCCAGCAGAGCAGGGGGCGGTTGGGATCAGCCCCAGCATTTT. Its translation: CASRAGGGWDQPQHF. The full variable domain, completed using reference TRBV5-5 and TRBJ1-5, is DAGVTQSPTHLIKTRGQQVTLRCSPISGHKSVSWYQQVLGQGPQFIFQYYEKEERGRGNFPDRFSARQFPNYSSELNVNALLLGDSALYLCASRAGGGWDQPQHFGDGTRLSIL.

The V call is TRBV9, the J call TRBJ2-1; 7 bases map to TRBD2. Germline CDR1 reads SGDLS; CDR2 reads YYNGEE. Unmatched junction bases numbered 9, after V lost 1 base and J lost 2 bases. There are 17 residues in the CDR3. The CDR3 region has the DNA TGTGCCAGCAGCGTACGGTCGAGCGGGAACACCTACAATGAGCAGTTCTTC. Amino acids: CASSVRSSGNTYNEQFF.

This chain uses TRBV30 with TRBJ1-1; D might be TRBD1 (5 bases). Trimming cost V 8 bases and J 4 bases, with 20 bases left between them. CDR3 size: 14 residues. Germline values: CDR1 GTSNPN, CDR2 SVGIG (reference sequence). The CDR3 bases are TGTGCCCGGCGGGGCAGGGTGATTTCCACTGAAGCTTTCTTT. It encodes CARRGRVISTEAFF.